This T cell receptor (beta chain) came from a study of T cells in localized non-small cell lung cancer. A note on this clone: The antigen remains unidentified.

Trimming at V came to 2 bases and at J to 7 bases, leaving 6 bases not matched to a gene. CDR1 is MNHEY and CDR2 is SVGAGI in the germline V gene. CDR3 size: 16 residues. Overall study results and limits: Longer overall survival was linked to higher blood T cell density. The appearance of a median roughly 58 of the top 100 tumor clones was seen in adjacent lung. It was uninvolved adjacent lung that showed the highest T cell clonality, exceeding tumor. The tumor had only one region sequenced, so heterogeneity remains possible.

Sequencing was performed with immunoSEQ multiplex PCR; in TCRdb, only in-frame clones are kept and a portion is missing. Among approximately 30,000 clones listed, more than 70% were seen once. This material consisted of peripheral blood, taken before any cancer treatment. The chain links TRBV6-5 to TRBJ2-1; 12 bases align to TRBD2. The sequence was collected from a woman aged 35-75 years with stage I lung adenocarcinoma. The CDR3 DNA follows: TGTGCCAGCAGTTACGCTAGCGGGGGGGCATGGAATGAGCAGTTCTTC. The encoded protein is CASSYASGGAWNEQFF.